The clone carrying this T cell receptor beta chain was counted many times. The data were taken from a study of prognosis after radiotherapy for stage I lung cancer. The wider study: A few patients developed post-radiotherapy distant metastases at median about seven months; more than 13 had no significant progression.

Multiplex PCR in two rounds served to amplify TCR beta CDR3 from genomic DNA. The first PCR round targeted every TRBV and TRBJ gene with specific primers. TCRdb reprocessed the multiplex PCR reads with MiXCR, giving one entry per CDR3 protein. This sample has around 59,000 distinct CDR3 sequences; approximately 25% occur once, and the top ten carry about 7.5%. CDR3 size: 15 residues. The V gene lost 4 bases and the J gene lost 8 bases, with 20 bases spanning the gap. Germline V gene lookup returns CDR1 LGHDT and CDR2 YNNKEL (reference sequence). The sample consisted of PBMCs, taken before or after stereotactic body radiation therapy (not recorded which). This sequence joins TRBV3-1 and TRBJ1-2; a weak D match, TRBD1 (6 bases). This TCR came from a donor aged 50 or older with non-small cell lung cancer. The CDR3 spells CASSPSRGGVGGYTF. The CDR3 DNA is TGTGCCAGCAGCCCTAGTCGAGGGGGAGTTGGAGGCTACACCTTC.